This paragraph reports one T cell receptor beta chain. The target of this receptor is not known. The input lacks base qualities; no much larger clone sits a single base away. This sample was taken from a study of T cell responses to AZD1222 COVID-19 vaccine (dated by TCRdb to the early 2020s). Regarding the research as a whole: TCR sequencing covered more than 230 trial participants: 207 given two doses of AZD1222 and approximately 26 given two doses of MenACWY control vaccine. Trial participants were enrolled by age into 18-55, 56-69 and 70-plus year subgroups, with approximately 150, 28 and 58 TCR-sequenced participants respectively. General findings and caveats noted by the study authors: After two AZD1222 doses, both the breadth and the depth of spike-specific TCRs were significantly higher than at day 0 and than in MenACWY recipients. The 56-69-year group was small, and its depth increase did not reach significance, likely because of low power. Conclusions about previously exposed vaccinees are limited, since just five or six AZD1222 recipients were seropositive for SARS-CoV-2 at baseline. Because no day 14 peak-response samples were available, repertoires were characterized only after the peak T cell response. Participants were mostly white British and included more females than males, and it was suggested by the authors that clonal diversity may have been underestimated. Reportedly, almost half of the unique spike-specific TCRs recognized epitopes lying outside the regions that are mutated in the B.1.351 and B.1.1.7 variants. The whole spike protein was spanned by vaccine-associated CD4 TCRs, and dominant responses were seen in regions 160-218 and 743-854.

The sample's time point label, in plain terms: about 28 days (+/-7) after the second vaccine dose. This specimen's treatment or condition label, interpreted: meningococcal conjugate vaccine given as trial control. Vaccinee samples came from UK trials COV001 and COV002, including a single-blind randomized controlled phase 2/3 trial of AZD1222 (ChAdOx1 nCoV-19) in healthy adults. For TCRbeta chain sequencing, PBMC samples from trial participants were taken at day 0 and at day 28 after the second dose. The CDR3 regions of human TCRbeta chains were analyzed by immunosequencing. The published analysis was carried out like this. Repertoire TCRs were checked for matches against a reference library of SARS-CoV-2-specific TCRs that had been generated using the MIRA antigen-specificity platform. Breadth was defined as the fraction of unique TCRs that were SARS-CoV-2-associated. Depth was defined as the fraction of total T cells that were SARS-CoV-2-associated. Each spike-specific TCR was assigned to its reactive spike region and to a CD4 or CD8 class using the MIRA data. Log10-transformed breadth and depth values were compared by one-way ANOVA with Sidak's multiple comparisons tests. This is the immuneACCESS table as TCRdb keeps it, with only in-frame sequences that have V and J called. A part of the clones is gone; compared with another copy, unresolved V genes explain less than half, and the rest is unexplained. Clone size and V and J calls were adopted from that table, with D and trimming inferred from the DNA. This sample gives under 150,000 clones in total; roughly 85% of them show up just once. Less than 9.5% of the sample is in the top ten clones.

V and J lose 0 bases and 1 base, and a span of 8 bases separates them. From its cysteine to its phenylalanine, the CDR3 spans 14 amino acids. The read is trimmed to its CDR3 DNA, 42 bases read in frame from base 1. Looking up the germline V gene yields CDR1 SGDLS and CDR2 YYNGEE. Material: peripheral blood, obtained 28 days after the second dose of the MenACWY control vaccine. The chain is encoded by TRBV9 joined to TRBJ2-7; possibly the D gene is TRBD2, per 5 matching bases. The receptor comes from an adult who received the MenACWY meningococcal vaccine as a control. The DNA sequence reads TGTGCCAGCAGCGTAGATGAGGGATCCTACGAGCAGTACTTC. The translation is CASSVDEGSYEQYF.